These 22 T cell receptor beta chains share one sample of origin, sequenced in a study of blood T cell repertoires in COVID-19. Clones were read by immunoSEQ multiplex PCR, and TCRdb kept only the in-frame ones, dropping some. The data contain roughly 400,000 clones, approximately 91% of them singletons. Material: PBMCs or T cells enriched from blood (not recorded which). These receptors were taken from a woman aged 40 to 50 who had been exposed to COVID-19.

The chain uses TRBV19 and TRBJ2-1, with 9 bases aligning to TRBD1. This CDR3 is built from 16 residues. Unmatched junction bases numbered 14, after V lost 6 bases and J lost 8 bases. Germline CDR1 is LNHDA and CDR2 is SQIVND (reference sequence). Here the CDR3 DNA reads TGTGCCAGTAGGGGCCCCGGGACAGGGCCGTTTTATGAGCAGTTCTTC. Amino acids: CASRGPGTGPFYEQFF.

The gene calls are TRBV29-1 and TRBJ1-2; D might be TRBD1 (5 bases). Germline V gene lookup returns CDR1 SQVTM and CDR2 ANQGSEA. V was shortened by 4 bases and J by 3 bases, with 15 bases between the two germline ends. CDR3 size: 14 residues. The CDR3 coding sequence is TGCAGCGTTGGGAAGGGGTTTAGAGACTATGGCTACACCTTC. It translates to CSVGKGFRDYGYTF.

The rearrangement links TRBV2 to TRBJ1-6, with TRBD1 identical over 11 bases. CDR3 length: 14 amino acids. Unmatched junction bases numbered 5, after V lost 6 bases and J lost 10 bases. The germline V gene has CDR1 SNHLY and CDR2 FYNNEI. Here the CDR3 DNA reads TGTGCCAGCAGGGGACAGGGGGAAGGATCACCCCTCCACTTT. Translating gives CASRGQGEGSPLHF.

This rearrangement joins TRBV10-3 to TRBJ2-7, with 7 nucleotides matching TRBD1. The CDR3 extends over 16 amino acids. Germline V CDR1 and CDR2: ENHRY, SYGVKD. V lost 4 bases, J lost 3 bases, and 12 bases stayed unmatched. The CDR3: CAISAKPGQLDYEQYF. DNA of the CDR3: TGTGCCATCAGTGCGAAACCGGGACAGTTGGACTACGAGCAGTACTTC.

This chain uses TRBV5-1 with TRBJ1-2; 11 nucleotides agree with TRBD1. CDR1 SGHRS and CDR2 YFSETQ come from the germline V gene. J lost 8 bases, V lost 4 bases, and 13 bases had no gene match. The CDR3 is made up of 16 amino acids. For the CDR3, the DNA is TGCGCCAGCAGCCCCGGGACAGGGGGTGGTTTTAGAGGCTACACCTTC. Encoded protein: CASSPGTGGGFRGYTF.

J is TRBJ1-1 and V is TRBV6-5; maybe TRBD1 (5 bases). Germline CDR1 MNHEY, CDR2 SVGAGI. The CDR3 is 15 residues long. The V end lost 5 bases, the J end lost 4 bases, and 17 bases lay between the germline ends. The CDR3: CASSLRRGGGTEAFF. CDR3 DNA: TGTGCCAGCAGTCTAAGGAGGGGTGGGGGCACTGAAGCTTTCTTT.

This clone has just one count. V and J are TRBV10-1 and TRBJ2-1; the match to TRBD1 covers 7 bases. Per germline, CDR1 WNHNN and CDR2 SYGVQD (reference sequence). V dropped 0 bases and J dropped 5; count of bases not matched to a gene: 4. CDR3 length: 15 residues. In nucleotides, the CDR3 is TGCGCCAGCAGTGAGTCGATCGGACAGGACAATGAGCAGTTCTTC. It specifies CASSESIGQDNEQFF.

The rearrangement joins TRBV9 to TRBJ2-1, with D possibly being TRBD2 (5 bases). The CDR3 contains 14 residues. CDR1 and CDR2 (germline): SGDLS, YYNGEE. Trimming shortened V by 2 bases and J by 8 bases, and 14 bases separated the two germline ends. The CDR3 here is CASSVRAGLDEQFF. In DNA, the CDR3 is TGTGCCAGCAGCGTGAGGGCTGGTCTAGATGAGCAGTTCTTC.

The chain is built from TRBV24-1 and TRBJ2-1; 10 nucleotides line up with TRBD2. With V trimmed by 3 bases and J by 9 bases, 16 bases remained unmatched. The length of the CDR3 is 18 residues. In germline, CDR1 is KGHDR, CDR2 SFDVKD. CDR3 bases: TGTGCCACCAGTGATCCGCTTGGGGCTAGCGGGAGAACACGTGAGCAGTTCTTC. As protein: CATSDPLGASGRTREQFF.

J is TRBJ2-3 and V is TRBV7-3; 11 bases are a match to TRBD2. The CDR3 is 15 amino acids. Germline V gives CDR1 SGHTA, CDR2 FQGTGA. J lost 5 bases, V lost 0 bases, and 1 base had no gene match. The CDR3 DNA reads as TGTGCCAGCAGCTTAACTAGCGGGAGGGAAGATACGCAGTATTTT. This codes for CASSLTSGREDTQYF.

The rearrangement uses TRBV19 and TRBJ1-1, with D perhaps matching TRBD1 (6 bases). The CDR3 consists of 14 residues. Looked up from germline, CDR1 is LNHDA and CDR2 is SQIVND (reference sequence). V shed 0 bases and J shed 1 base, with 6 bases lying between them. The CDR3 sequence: CASSIETGNTEAFF. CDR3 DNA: TGTGCCAGTAGTATAGAGACAGGGAACACTGAAGCTTTCTTT. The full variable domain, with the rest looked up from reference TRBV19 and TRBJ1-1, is DGGITQSPKYLFRKEGQNVTLSCEQNLNHDAMYWYRQDPGQGLRLIYYSQIVNDFQKGDIAEGYSVSREKKESFPLTVTSAQKNPTAFYLCASSIETGNTEAFFGQGTRLTVV.

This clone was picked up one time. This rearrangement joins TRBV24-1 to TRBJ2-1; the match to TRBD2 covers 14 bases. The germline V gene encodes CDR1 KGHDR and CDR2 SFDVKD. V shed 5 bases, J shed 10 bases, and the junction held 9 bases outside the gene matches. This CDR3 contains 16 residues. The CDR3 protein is CATSGPGTSGSGEQFF. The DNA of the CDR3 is TGTGCCACCAGTGGTCCCGGGACTAGCGGGAGTGGGGAGCAGTTCTTC.

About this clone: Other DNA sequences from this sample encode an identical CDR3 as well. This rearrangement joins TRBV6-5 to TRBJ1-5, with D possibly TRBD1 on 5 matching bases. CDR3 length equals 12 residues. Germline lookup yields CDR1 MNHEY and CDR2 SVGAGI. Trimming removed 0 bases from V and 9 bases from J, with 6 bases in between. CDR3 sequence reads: CASSYSGGPQHF. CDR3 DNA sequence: TGTGCCAGCAGTTACTCGGGGGGGCCCCAGCATTTT.

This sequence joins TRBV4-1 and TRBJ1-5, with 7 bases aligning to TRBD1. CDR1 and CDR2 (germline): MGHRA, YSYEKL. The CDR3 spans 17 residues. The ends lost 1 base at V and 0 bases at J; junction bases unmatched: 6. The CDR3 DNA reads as TGCGCCAGCAGCCAAGCCGTGGGACAGACTAGCAATCAGCCCCAGCATTTT. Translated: CASSQAVGQTSNQPQHF.

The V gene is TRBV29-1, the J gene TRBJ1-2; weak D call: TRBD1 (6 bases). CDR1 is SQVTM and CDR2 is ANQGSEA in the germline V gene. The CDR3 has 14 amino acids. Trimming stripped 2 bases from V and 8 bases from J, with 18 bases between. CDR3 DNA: TGCAGCGTTGAATCACCCCACAGGGTTAACGGCTACACCTTC. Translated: CSVESPHRVNGYTF.

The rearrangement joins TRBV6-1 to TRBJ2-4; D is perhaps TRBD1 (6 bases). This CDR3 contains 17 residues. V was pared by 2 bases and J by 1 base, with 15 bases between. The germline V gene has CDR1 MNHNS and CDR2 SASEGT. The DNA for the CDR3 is TGTGCCAGCAGTGAATACGTAGGGCAGGGGGCCAAAAACATTCAGTACTTC. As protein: CASSEYVGQGAKNIQYF.

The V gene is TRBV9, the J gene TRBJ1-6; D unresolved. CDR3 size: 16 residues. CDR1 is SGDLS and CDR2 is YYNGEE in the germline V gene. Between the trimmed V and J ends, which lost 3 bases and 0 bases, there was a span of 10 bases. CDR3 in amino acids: CASSASPSSYNSPLHF. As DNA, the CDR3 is TGTGCCAGCAGCGCAAGCCCTAGCTCCTATAATTCACCCCTCCACTTT.

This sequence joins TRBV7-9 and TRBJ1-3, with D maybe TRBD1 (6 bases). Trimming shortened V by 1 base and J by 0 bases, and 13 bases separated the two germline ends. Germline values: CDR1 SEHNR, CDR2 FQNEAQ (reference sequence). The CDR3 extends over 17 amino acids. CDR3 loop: CASSLVSGVVSGNTIYF. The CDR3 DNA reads TGTGCCAGCAGCTTAGTCTCAGGGGTCGTCTCTGGAAACACCATATATTTT.

The CDR3 sequence: CASSFQRAGGAGEQYF. CDR3 in DNA: TGTGCCAGCAGCTTTCAACGGGCGGGAGGTGCGGGGGAGCAGTACTTC. The chain is built from TRBV7-2 and TRBJ2-7; 8 bases line up with TRBD2. This CDR3 comprises 16 residues. Germline V CDR1 and CDR2: SGHTA, FQGNSA. With 3 bases clipped from V and 7 bases from J, the junction kept 14 bases outside the gene matches.

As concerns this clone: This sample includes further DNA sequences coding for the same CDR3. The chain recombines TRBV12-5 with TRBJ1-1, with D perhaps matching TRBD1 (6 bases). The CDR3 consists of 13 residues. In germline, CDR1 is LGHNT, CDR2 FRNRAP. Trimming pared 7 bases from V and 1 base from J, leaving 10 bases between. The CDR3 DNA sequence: TGTGCTAGTGCCCTACAGGGGAACACTGAAGCTTTCTTT. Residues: CASALQGNTEAFF.

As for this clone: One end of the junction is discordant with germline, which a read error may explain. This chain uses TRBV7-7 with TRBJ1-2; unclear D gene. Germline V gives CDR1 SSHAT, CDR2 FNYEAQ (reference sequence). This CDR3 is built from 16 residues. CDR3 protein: CASSLAPGVSNYGYTF. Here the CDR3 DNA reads TGTGCTAGCAGCTTAGCGCCAGGCGTTTCTAACTATGGCTACACCTTC.

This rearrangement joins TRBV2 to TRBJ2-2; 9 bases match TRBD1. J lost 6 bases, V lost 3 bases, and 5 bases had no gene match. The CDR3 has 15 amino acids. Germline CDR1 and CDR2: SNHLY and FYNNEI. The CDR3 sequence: CASSENRGQAGELFF. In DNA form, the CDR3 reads TGTGCCAGCAGTGAGAACAGGGGGCAGGCCGGGGAGCTGTTTTTT. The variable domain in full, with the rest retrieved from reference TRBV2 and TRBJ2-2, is EPEVTQTPSHQVTQMGQEVILRCVPISNHLYFYWYRQILGQKVEFLVSFYNNEISEKSEIFDDQFSVERPDGSNFTLKIRSTKLEDSAMYFCASSENRGQAGELFFGEGSRLTVL.